This T cell receptor beta chain was identified during a study of blood T cell repertoires in COVID-19. Study at large: Samples representing acute and convalescent COVID-19 were sourced from the United States, Italy and Spain.

Participants came from 20 to 25 US areas, aged roughly 18 to 89 years. CDR3 length: 12 amino acids. The germline V gene encodes CDR1 KGHSH and CDR2 LQKENI. V lost 6 bases to trimming and J lost 2 bases, with 8 bases between them. Authors' analysis steps: Reference gene primer amplification in the assay estimated nucleated cell counts. Method: immunoSEQ multiplex PCR; TCRdb's copy keeps in-frame clones and lacks some. Clone size and V and J calls were adopted from that table, with D and trimming inferred from the DNA. The repertoire holds roughly 330,000 clones, roughly 86% seen once, with over 4% in the top ten.

The TCR originated in a woman in her 30s who had recovered from COVID-19. The sample taken for sequencing was PBMCs or T cells enriched from blood (not recorded which). The rearrangement links TRBV18 to TRBJ2-7; D not resolved. The CDR3 DNA is TGTGCCAGCTCGAGCCCGGCCTACGAGCAGTACTTC. Translated: CASSSPAYEQYF.